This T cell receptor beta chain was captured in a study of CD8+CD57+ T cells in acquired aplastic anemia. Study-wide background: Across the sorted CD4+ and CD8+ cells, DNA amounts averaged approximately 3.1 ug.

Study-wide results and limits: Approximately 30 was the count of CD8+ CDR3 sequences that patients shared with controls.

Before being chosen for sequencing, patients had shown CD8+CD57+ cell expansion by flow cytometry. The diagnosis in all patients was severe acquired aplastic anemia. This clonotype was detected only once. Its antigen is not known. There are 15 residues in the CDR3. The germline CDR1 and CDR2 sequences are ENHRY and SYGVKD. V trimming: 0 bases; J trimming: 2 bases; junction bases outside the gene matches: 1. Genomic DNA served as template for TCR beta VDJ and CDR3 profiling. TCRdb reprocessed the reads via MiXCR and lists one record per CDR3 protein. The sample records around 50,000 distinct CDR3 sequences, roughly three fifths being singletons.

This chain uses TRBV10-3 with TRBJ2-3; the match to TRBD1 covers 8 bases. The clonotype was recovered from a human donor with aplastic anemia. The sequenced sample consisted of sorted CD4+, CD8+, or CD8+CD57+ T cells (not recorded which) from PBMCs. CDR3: CAISESGQDTDTQYF. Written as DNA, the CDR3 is TGTGCCATCAGTGAGTCGGGACAGGACACAGATACGCAGTATTTT.